This is a list of T cell receptor beta chains from one sample in a study of T-cell reconstitution after alpha-beta-depleted transplantation in children. TCRdb fed the PCR reads into MiXCR, producing one record per CDR3 protein. The data show a few hundred thousand distinct CDR3 sequences, with roughly a tenth seen just once and approximately 7.6% held by the top ten. The material was PBMCs, obtained before TCRalphabeta/CD19-depleted stem cell transplant. These receptors were taken from a boy less than two years old with acute myeloid leukemia, due to receive a stem cell transplant. Each CDR3 is given with its conserved first and last residue. Each record gives: V gene, J gene, CDR3 protein.

v_call: TRBV30
j_call: TRBJ1-6
cdr3_aa: CAWSLGQGNSPLHF

v_call: TRBV28
j_call: TRBJ2-3
cdr3_aa: CASRPFTDTQYF

v_call: TRBV7-9
j_call: TRBJ1-2
cdr3_aa: CASSRDLYGYTF

v_call: TRBV20-1
j_call: TRBJ1-2
cdr3_aa: CSARESRGRGGPNYGYTF

v_call: TRBV3-1
j_call: TRBJ2-7
cdr3_aa: CASSQDKFGRGYEQYF

v_call: TRBV29-1
j_call: TRBJ2-3
cdr3_aa: CSVDRAGWVSTDTQYF

v_call: TRBV7-9
j_call: TRBJ2-2
cdr3_aa: CASSLVRDATGELFF

v_call: TRBV27
j_call: TRBJ2-1
cdr3_aa: CASTAGGREQFF

v_call: TRBV28
j_call: TRBJ2-7
cdr3_aa: CASSLIGGGDSYEQYF

v_call: TRBV7-3
j_call: TRBJ2-2
cdr3_aa: CASSLNKGFPGELFF

v_call: TRBV5-6
j_call: TRBJ2-2
cdr3_aa: CASSLQAPNTGELFF

v_call: TRBV5-5
j_call: TRBJ2-1
cdr3_aa: CASSLPTHLTSAYNEQFF

v_call: TRBV7-9
j_call: TRBJ1-1
cdr3_aa: CASSLARLGGDAEAFF

v_call: TRBV29-1
j_call: TRBJ2-5
cdr3_aa: CSVDKGDRGRQTQYF

v_call: TRBV12-3/TRBV12-4
j_call: TRBJ1-4
cdr3_aa: CASSRDRGEKLFF

v_call: TRBV7-9
j_call: TRBJ1-5
cdr3_aa: CASTSGGGQPQHF

v_call: TRBV24-1
j_call: TRBJ2-5
cdr3_aa: CATSDSGQKETQYF

v_call: TRBV28
j_call: TRBJ1-2
cdr3_aa: CASSLGDRYGYTF

v_call: TRBV28
j_call: TRBJ1-5
cdr3_aa: CASSLSGNGWQPQHF

v_call: TRBV7-2
j_call: TRBJ2-7
cdr3_aa: CASSVDRAAEQYF

v_call: TRBV11-2
j_call: TRBJ1-6
cdr3_aa: CASSLPTWGSPLHF

v_call: TRBV6-2/TRBV6-3
j_call: TRBJ1-1
cdr3_aa: CASMKVIRANTEAFF

v_call: TRBV3-1
j_call: TRBJ2-5
cdr3_aa: CASSQVFRGGAGGPIAQETQYF

v_call: TRBV20-1
j_call: TRBJ1-2
cdr3_aa: CSARYKQGRDTF

v_call: TRBV7-2
j_call: TRBJ1-2
cdr3_aa: CASSLAFRAGGYGYTF

v_call: TRBV24-1
j_call: TRBJ2-7
cdr3_aa: CATSDRQDGYEQYF

v_call: TRBV29-1
j_call: TRBJ1-2
cdr3_aa: CSVDRPQGRVDYGYTF

v_call: TRBV29-1
j_call: TRBJ2-3
cdr3_aa: CSVELPYTQYF

v_call: TRBV10-3
j_call: TRBJ2-3
cdr3_aa: CAISEGQDGTDTQYF

v_call: TRBV11-2
j_call: TRBJ2-3
cdr3_aa: CASSLVGGGIDTQYF

v_call: TRBV27
j_call: TRBJ2-2
cdr3_aa: CASSSPRRSTGELFF

v_call: TRBV20-1
j_call: TRBJ2-5
cdr3_aa: CSAKASWTFRGETQYF

v_call: TRBV5-6
j_call: TRBJ1-2
cdr3_aa: CASSLMDRATLYGYTF

v_call: TRBV24-1
j_call: TRBJ2-5
cdr3_aa: CATSDAGEETQYF

v_call: TRBV20-1
j_call: TRBJ2-7
cdr3_aa: CSARSGVEQYF